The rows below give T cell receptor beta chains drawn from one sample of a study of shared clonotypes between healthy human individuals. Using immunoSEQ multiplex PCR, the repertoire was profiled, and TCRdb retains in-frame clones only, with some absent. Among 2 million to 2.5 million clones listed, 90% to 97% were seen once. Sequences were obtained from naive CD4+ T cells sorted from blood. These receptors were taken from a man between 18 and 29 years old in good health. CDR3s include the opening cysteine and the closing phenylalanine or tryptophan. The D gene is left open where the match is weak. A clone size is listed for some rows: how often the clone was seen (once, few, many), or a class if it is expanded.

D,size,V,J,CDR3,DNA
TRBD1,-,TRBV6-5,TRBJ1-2,CASTWTGGGYGYTF,TGTGCCAGCACCTGGACAGGAGGCGGCTATGGCTACACCTTC
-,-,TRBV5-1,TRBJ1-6,CASSPGRGARNSPLHF,TGCGCCAGCAGCCCAGGTAGGGGGGCGCGGAATTCACCCCTCCACTTT
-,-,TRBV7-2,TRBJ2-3,CASSLSPSLDTQYF,TGTGCCAGCAGCTTAAGCCCTAGCTTGGATACGCAGTATTTT
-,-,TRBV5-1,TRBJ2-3,CASSLIAGPGSTQYF,TGCGCCAGCAGCTTGATCGCGGGTCCGGGCTCTACGCAGTATTTT
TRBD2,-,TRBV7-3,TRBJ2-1,CASSLSPSGVEGEQFF,TGTGCCAGCAGCTTATCTCCTAGCGGGGTTGAAGGTGAGCAGTTCTTC
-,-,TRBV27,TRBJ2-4,CASSLSWQERAKNIQYF,TGTGCCAGCAGTTTATCCTGGCAGGAGAGAGCCAAAAACATTCAGTACTTC
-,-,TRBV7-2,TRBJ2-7,CASSLGGPLVNEQYF,TGTGCCAGCAGCTTAGGGGGGCCCCTTGTAAACGAGCAGTACTTC
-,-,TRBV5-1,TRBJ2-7,CASSLVDSVPYEQYF,TGCGCCAGCAGCTTGGTGGACTCAGTCCCCTACGAGCAGTACTTC
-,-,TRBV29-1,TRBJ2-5,CSGTRGETQYF,TGCAGCGGAACACGTGGGGAGACCCAGTACTTC
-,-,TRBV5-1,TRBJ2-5,CASNPGRGRETQYF,TGCGCCAGCAATCCGGGACGGGGAAGAGAGACCCAGTACTTC
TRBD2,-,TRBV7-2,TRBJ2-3,CASSLRTSVADTQYF,TGTGCCAGCAGCTTACGGACTAGCGTTGCAGATACGCAGTATTTT
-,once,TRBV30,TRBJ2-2,CAWSTGYLGELFF,TGTGCCTGGAGTACGGGGTATCTCGGGGAGCTGTTTTTT
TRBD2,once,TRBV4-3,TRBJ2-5,CASSPGLLGLVGQETQYF,TGCGCCAGCAGCCCCGGACTTCTCGGACTAGTGGGGCAAGAGACCCAGTACTTC
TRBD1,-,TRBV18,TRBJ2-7,CASSPRQGASYEQYF,TGTGCCAGCTCACCTCGACAGGGGGCTTCCTACGAGCAGTACTTC
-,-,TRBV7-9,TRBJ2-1,CASSLGDLSSYNEQFF,TGTGCCAGCAGCTTAGGGGACTTAAGCTCCTACAATGAGCAGTTCTTC
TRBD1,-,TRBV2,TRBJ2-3,CASSVQGTGTQYF,TGTGCCAGCAGTGTCCAAGGGACAGGGACGCAGTATTTT
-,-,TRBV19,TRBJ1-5,CASSIGEGTLGNQPQHF,TGTGCCAGTAGTATAGGAGAGGGGACACTGGGCAATCAGCCCCAGCATTTT
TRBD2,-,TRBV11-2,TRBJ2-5,CASSTSGGAPETQYF,TGTGCCAGCAGCACTAGCGGGGGGGCCCCAGAGACCCAGTACTTC
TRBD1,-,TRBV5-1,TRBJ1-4,CASSSRGGQGNEKLFF,TGCGCCAGCAGCTCAAGAGGGGGACAGGGAAATGAAAAACTGTTTTTT
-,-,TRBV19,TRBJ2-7,CASISGRPTSYEQYF,TGTGCCAGTATAAGTGGGCGACCCACCTCCTACGAGCAGTACTTC
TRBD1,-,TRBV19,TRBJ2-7,CASTSPGTGSYEQYF,TGTGCCAGTACCAGTCCCGGGACAGGATCCTACGAGCAGTACTTC
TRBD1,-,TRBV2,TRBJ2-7,CASRDRGNEQYF,TGTGCCAGCAGGGACAGGGGCAACGAGCAGTACTTC
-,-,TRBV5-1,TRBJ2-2,CASRGAETGELFF,TGCGCCTCCCGGGGCGCTGAGACCGGGGAGCTGTTTTTT
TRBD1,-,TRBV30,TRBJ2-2,CAWSRATTGGYTGELFF,TGTGCCTGGAGTCGAGCCACGACAGGGGGATACACCGGGGAGCTGTTTTTT
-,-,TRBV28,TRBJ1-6,CASSFGRALGSPLHF,TGTGCCAGCAGTTTCGGGAGGGCCCTAGGCTCACCCCTCCACTTT
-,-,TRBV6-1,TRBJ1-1,CASSSQGSTEAFF,TGTGCCAGCAGCTCTCAGGGGAGCACTGAAGCTTTCTTT
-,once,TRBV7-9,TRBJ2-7,CASSLTTTYEQYF,TGTGCCAGCAGCTTGACTACGACCTACGAGCAGTACTTC
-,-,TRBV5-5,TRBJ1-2,CASSPYGTRDGYTF,TGTGCCAGCAGCCCGTACGGGACACGGGATGGCTACACCTTC
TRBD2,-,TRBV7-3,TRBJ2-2,CASSSRVAGGPIPGELFF,TGTGCCAGCAGCTCCCGGGTAGCGGGGGGGCCAATCCCCGGGGAGCTGTTTTTT
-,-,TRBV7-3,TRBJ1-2,CASSLAGYGYTF,TGTGCCAGCAGCTTAGCGGGGTATGGCTACACCTTC
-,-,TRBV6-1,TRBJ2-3,CASSGGRGTDTQYF,TGTGCCAGCAGTGGAGGGCGAGGCACAGATACGCAGTATTTT
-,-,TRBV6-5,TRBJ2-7,CASNKLGAGFNEQYF,TGTGCCAGCAACAAACTTGGGGCGGGATTCAACGAGCAGTACTTC
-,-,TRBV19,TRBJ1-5,CASSMMEGNQPQHF,TGTGCCAGTAGTATGATGGAGGGGAATCAGCCCCAGCATTTT
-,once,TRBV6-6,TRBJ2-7,CASSFSRDGKYEQYF,TGTGCCAGCAGTTTTTCCCGGGACGGAAAGTACGAGCAGTACTTC
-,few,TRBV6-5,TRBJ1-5,CASSQINQPQHF,TGTGCCAGCAGCCAGATCAATCAGCCCCAGCATTTT
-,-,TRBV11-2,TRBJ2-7,CASSLRRTYEQYF,TGTGCCAGCAGCCTCCGACGGACCTACGAGCAGTACTTC
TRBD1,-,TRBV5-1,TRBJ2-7,CASSPGQTPYEQYF,TGCGCCAGCAGCCCGGGACAGACCCCCTACGAGCAGTACTTC
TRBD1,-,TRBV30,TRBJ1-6,CAWTGQVLSSYNSPLHF,TGTGCCTGGACGGGACAGGTTCTCAGCTCCTATAATTCACCCCTCCACTTT
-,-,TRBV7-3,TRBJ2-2,CASSLAGGSNTGELFF,TGTGCCAGCAGCTTAGCAGGGGGGAGTAACACCGGGGAGCTGTTTTTT
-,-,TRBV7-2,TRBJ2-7,CASSLLGFQNEQYF,TGTGCCAGCAGCTTATTAGGTTTTCAGAACGAGCAGTACTTC
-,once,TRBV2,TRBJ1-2,CASSQRTDYGYTF,TGTGCCAGCAGTCAAAGGACAGACTATGGCTACACCTTC
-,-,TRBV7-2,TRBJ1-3,CASSLVPHRSTGNTIYF,TGTGCCAGCAGCTTAGTCCCCCACAGGTCAACTGGAAACACCATATATTTT
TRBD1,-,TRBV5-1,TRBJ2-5,CASSTAGTGQETQYF,TGCGCCAGCAGCACGGCGGGGACAGGGCAAGAGACCCAGTACTTC
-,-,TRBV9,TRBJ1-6,CASSDRDGFNSPLHF,TGTGCCAGCAGCGACCGGGACGGATTTAATTCACCCCTCCACTTT
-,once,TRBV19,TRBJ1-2,CASINSRQDGGYTF,TGTGCCAGTATTAACTCCAGACAGGATGGCGGCTACACCTTC
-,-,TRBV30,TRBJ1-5,CAWSVWGQLSNQPQHF,TGTGCCTGGAGTGTCTGGGGGCAGCTTAGCAATCAGCCCCAGCATTTT
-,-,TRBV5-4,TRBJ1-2,CASSKGTDYGYTF,TGTGCCAGCAGCAAAGGGACGGATTATGGCTACACCTTC
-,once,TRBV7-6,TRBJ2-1,CASRTGAPSSEQFF,TGTGCCAGCAGAACCGGGGCTCCAAGTTCGGAGCAGTTCTTC
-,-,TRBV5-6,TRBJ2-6,CASSHSGANVLTF,TGTGCCAGCAGCCATTCTGGGGCCAACGTCCTGACTTTC
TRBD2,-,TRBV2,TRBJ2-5,CASSEGRGGQETQYF,TGTGCCAGCAGTGAAGGGCGGGGGGGCCAAGAGACCCAGTACTTC